The clone carrying this T cell receptor (beta chain) was seen only a few times. Its antigen is undetermined. This sample was included in a study of early T cells in non-severe SARS-CoV-2 infection. Study-wide context: Unpaired chains resulted from sequencing bulk RNA of unsorted whole blood. Whole-study results and caveats: In VDJdb matching, anti-spike CD8 responses were favored while private and CD4 specificities went missing.

Germline V gives CDR1 MNHNY, CDR2 SVGAGI (reference sequence). The CDR3 is made up of 15 amino acids. Trimming pared 6 bases from V and 4 bases from J, leaving 15 bases between. Attachment of unique molecular identifiers to individual cDNA molecules was performed. TCRdb reprocessed the 5' RACE reads via MiXCR and lists one record per CDR3 protein. Seen here are around 70,000 distinct CDR3 sequences, 10% to 15% observed once, and the top ten hold 1.5% to 2%. This clonotype was sampled from an adult who was a healthcare worker with PCR-confirmed SARS-CoV-2 infection or an uninfected control (not recorded which). The material sequenced was whole blood. The chain is built from TRBV6-6 and TRBJ1-4; no clear D. The CDR3, as DNA: TGTGCCAGCAGCCGCGAAGCGGTCTATAATGAAAAACTGTTTTTT. It encodes CASSREAVYNEKLFF.